A single sample is the source of the 31 T cell receptor beta chains below, sequenced in a study of blood T cell repertoires in COVID-19. Sequencing used immunoSEQ multiplex PCR; TCRdb keeps in-frame clones, though not all of them. Of about 240,000 clones listed, around 84% are singletons. The sequencing input was peripheral blood. The source is a woman aged 18-29 years with acute or convalescent COVID-19.

V usage is TRBV20-1 and J usage is TRBJ2-1, with 8 bases lining up with TRBD2. This CDR3 is 15 amino acids long. Unmatched junction bases numbered 6, after V lost 3 bases and J lost 2 bases. CDR1 and CDR2 from the germline V gene are DFQATT and SNEGSKA (reference sequence). As DNA, the CDR3 is TGCAGTGCTAGTGAGGGACTAGACCCCTACAATGAGCAGTTCTTC. This sequence encodes CSASEGLDPYNEQFF.

The chain carries TRBV5-1 and TRBJ2-2; D remains unclear. CDR1 SGHRS and CDR2 YFSETQ come from the germline V gene. V lost 1 base to trimming and J lost 2 bases, with 6 bases between them. The CDR3 is made up of 14 amino acids. CDR3 sequence: CASSLTINTGELFF. Written as DNA, the CDR3 is TGCGCCAGCAGCTTGACTATTAACACCGGGGAGCTGTTTTTT.

The chain uses TRBV7-3 and TRBJ1-6; weak D call: TRBD1 (6 bases). Deletions cut 4 bases from V and 7 bases from J, with 14 bases between. There are 15 residues in the CDR3. Germline V gene data show CDR1 as SGHTA and CDR2 as FQGTGA. In nucleotides, the CDR3 is TGTGCCAGCAGCTCGCAAGGGGGTCCGAATTCACCCCTCCACTTT. As protein: CASSSQGGPNSPLHF.

A note on this clone: The same CDR3 arises from other DNA sequences in this sample as well. The rearrangement uses TRBV25-1 and TRBJ2-5; D might be TRBD2 (6 bases). The CDR3 is 15 residues long. Germline lookup yields CDR1 MGHDK and CDR2 SYGVNS. V lost 8 bases and J 8 bases, leaving 24 bases between the germline ends. The CDR3 DNA reads TGTGCCAGCGAGAGTAGCGGACCCTCTAGGGCAACCCAGTACTTC. Translation gives CASESSGPSRATQYF.

V and J are TRBV24-1 and TRBJ2-1, with 14 bases that match TRBD2. The CDR3 consists of 16 residues. Trimming removed 5 bases from V and 9 bases from J; junction bases left unmatched: 8. Germline V lookup: CDR1 KGHDR, CDR2 SFDVKD. The CDR3 here is CATSAGTSGRGGEQFF. In DNA form, the CDR3 reads TGTGCCACCAGTGCCGGGACTAGCGGGAGAGGAGGTGAGCAGTTCTTC.

As for this clone: This sample includes further DNA sequences coding for the same CDR3. V gene TRBV30 combines with J gene TRBJ1-1; D may be TRBD1 (6 bases). The V gene's germline CDR1 is GTSNPN and CDR2 SVGIG (reference sequence). This CDR3 region has 14 residues. V lost 0 bases to trimming and J lost 0 bases, with 8 bases between them. CDR3 sequence: CAWSVGGLNTEAFF. CDR3 in DNA: TGTGCCTGGAGTGTCGGGGGGCTGAACACTGAAGCTTTCTTT.

This chain connects TRBV4-3 to TRBJ1-1; possible D gene TRBD1, 6 bases. CDR1 and CDR2 (germline): LGHNA, YSLEER. The CDR3 totals 17 residues. V lost 5 bases and J 1 base, leaving 20 bases between the germline ends. The CDR3 DNA is TGCGCCAGCAGCGCCCGAATACAGGGATCGGGGAACACTGAAGCTTTCTTT. This codes for CASSARIQGSGNTEAFF.

The chain links TRBV6-2 or TRBV6-3 to TRBJ2-3; maybe TRBD2 (6 bases). CDR1 and CDR2 from the germline V gene are MNHEY and SVGEGT. CDR3 length: 13 amino acids. Trimming left V 2 bases short and J 11 bases short, with 14 bases between. For the CDR3, the DNA is TGTGCCAGCAGTTACGGGCTCGGGGACTTGCAGTATTTT. Translation gives CASSYGLGDLQYF.

The V gene is TRBV4-3, the J gene TRBJ1-5, with D possibly TRBD1 on 5 matching bases. The CDR3 is made up of 16 amino acids. The V gene lost 0 bases and the J gene lost 2 bases, with 11 bases spanning the gap. Germline CDR1 reads LGHNA; CDR2 reads YSLEER. The DNA of the CDR3 is TGCGCCAGCAGCCAAGAAAGGGGTTTGGGCAATCAGCCCCAGCATTTT. Translating it yields CASSQERGLGNQPQHF.

The J gene is TRBJ2-2, the V gene TRBV4-3; tentative D call: TRBD1 (6 bases). With 2 bases removed from V and 8 bases from J, the gap between germline ends came to 18 bases. Germline values: CDR1 LGHNA, CDR2 YSLEER. The CDR3 runs to 16 residues. The CDR3 nucleotides read TGCGCCAGCAGCCAACCCGACAGGTTTTCCGGAGGGGAGCTGTTTTTT. Translating gives CASSQPDRFSGGELFF.

This chain joins TRBV6-2 or TRBV6-3 and TRBJ2-1; 7 bases fit TRBD1. The CDR3 extends over 15 amino acids. Germline CDR1 reads MNHEY; CDR2 reads SVGEGT. V was clipped by 2 bases and J by 6 bases; unmatched bases: 7. The CDR3 here is CASSYGLEGANEQFF. CDR3 DNA sequence: TGTGCCAGCAGTTACGGGCTAGAGGGGGCCAATGAGCAGTTCTTC.

The chain couples TRBV4-3 to TRBJ2-7; 8 nucleotides agree with TRBD1. The germline gives CDR1 LGHNA, CDR2 YSLEER. V lost 3 bases and J lost 4; bases outside the gene matches: 5. The length of the CDR3 is 14 residues. CDR3 in amino acids: CASSHGQGSYEQYF. The CDR3 bases are TGCGCCAGCAGCCATGGACAGGGTAGTTACGAGCAGTACTTC.

The table lists this clone with a count of one. V usage is TRBV18 and J usage is TRBJ1-2; 7 bases align to TRBD1. V trimming: 3 bases; J trimming: 5 bases; junction bases outside the gene matches: 9. CDR3 length: 15 amino acids. Germline lookup yields CDR1 KGHSH and CDR2 LQKENI. The CDR3 sequence is CASSPQDQGEYGYTF. Written as DNA, the CDR3 is TGTGCCAGCTCACCTCAGGACCAGGGGGAATATGGCTACACCTTC.

This rearrangement joins TRBV19 to TRBJ1-2; TRBD1 agrees at 7 bases. The CDR3 runs to 13 residues. Per the germline V gene, CDR1 is LNHDA and CDR2 is SQIVND (reference sequence). Trimming removed 5 bases from V and 5 bases from J; junction bases left unmatched: 5. CDR3 residues: CASSDREAYGYTF. CDR3 in DNA: TGTGCCAGTAGTGACAGGGAAGCGTATGGCTACACCTTC. Drawing the rest from reference TRBV19 and TRBJ1-2, the complete variable domain is DGGITQSPKYLFRKEGQNVTLSCEQNLNHDAMYWYRQDPGQGLRLIYYSQIVNDFQKGDIAEGYSVSREKKESFPLTVTSAQKNPTAFYLCASSDREAYGYTFGSGTRLTVV.

This clone was seen only a few times. V is TRBV30 and J is TRBJ1-4, with D possibly being TRBD1 (6 bases). Trimming shortened V by 5 bases and J by 4 bases, and 14 bases separated the two germline ends. Germline V gives CDR1 GTSNPN, CDR2 SVGIG (reference sequence). The CDR3 is 14 amino acids. CDR3 in DNA: TGTGCCTGGGCTACGGGAGGGGGTAATGAAAAACTGTTTTTT. Translation: CAWATGGGNEKLFF.

The rearrangement joins TRBV6-5 to TRBJ1-1; tentative D call: TRBD1 (6 bases). The V end lost 0 bases, the J end lost 4 bases, and 9 bases lay between the germline ends. The germline gives CDR1 MNHEY, CDR2 SVGAGI. There are 14 residues in the CDR3. The CDR3 DNA reads TGTGCCAGCAGTTACTCGGACAGCCCCACTGAAGCTTTCTTT. Protein: CASSYSDSPTEAFF.

The CDR3: CASSLTAWASDTEAFF. Written as DNA, the CDR3 is TGTGCCAGCAGCTTAACGGCTTGGGCGTCAGACACTGAAGCTTTCTTT. V is TRBV7-2 and J is TRBJ1-1; unclear D gene. The germline CDR1 and CDR2 sequences are SGHTA and FQGNSA. The length of the CDR3 is 16 residues. The ends were cut back, 2 bases at V and 3 bases at J, with 16 bases in the middle.

The V and J genes are TRBV12-5 and TRBJ1-2, with a weak D call TRBD1 (6 bases). V was clipped by 2 bases and J by 10 bases, with 14 bases between them. The CDR3 totals 13 residues. CDR1 LGHNT and CDR2 FRNRAP come from the germline V gene. The DNA for the CDR3 is TGTGCTAGTGGTTTGAACGCGGACAGCCTCTACACCTTC. It yields the protein CASGLNADSLYTF.

The chain is built from TRBV6-5 and TRBJ1-4; the D gene is possibly TRBD1 (6 bases). V lost 2 bases and J lost 8, with 9 bases in between. The germline CDR1 and CDR2 sequences are MNHEY and SVGAGI. The CDR3 consists of 13 residues. The CDR3 DNA reads as TGTGCCAGCAGTTACAGGGGGGGAGAAAAACTGTTTTTT. Translation: CASSYRGGEKLFF.

The rearrangement uses TRBV7-2 and TRBJ1-2; 9 bases are shared with TRBD1. Trimming removed 5 bases from V and 4 bases from J; junction bases left unmatched: 8. The CDR3 loop spans 15 amino acids. Germline CDR1 is SGHTA and CDR2 is FQGNSA. CDR3 nucleotide sequence: TGTGCCAGCAGCCTGGACAGGGGACGGTTCTATGGCTACACCTTC. This translates into CASSLDRGRFYGYTF.

This rearrangement joins TRBV6-2 or TRBV6-3 to TRBJ2-2, with 11 bases aligning to TRBD2. The CDR3 is 17 amino acids. Trimming took 2 bases from V and 3 from J; bases not matched to a gene: 5. The germline V gene has CDR1 MNHEY and CDR2 SVGEGT. CDR3 loop: CASSYVEGLADTGELFF. The DNA for the CDR3 is TGTGCCAGCAGTTACGTAGAGGGACTAGCGGACACCGGGGAGCTGTTTTTT.

This clone was counted between two and nine times. This chain links TRBV11-2 with TRBJ2-7; no clear D. The ends were cut back, 4 bases at V and 6 bases at J, with 13 bases in the middle. The CDR3 consists of 13 residues. Germline values: CDR1 SGHAT, CDR2 FQNNGV. In DNA form, the CDR3 reads TGTGCCAGCAGCTCCCCCCAGGTACCCGAGCAGTACTTC. This encodes CASSSPQVPEQYF.

This clone has at least ten counts. This chain connects TRBV7-2 to TRBJ1-1; D unclear. Germline CDR1 and CDR2: SGHTA and FQGNSA. Trimming left V 1 base short and J 2 bases short, with 5 bases between. CDR3 size: 13 residues. Here the CDR3 reads CASSLGQNTEAFF. CDR3 in DNA: TGTGCCAGCAGCTTAGGACAAAACACTGAAGCTTTCTTT.

In this sample, this clone turned up once. The rearrangement links TRBV19 to TRBJ1-1; the match to TRBD1 covers 7 bases. Germline V lookup: CDR1 LNHDA, CDR2 SQIVND (reference sequence). V lost 5 bases, J lost 4 bases, and 10 bases stayed unmatched. The CDR3 has 15 amino acids. DNA for the CDR3: TGTGCCAGTAGTCCTCCGACAGGGCGGTTCACTGAAGCTTTCTTT. It is translated as CASSPPTGRFTEAFF.

The V call is TRBV27, the J call TRBJ2-5; D is perhaps TRBD1 (6 bases). V lost 4 bases, J lost 5 bases, and 14 bases lay in between. Germline CDR1 reads MNHEY; CDR2 reads SMNVEV (reference sequence). The CDR3 runs 14 residues. The CDR3 sequence is CASSSGNRVETQYF. DNA of the CDR3: TGTGCCAGCAGTTCAGGCAACAGGGTGGAGACCCAGTACTTC.

As for this clone: Sequence at one end of the junction differs from germline and may be a read error. This chain links TRBV7-2 with TRBJ2-1; D possibly corresponds to TRBD1 (6 bases). The CDR3 length is 15 residues. The germline V gene has CDR1 SGHTA and CDR2 FQGNSA. The CDR3 DNA is TGTGCCAGCAGCTTCCGGGACATAACCTACGATGAGCAGTTCTTC. Translating gives CASSFRDITYDEQFF. Together with reference TRBV7-2 and TRBJ2-1, the CDR3 gives the full variable domain: GAGVSQSPSNKVTEKGKDVELRCDPISGHTALYWYRQSLGQGLEFLIYFQGNSAPDKSGLPSDRFSAERTGGSVSTLTIQRTQQEDSAVYLCASSFRDITYDEQFFGPGTRLTVL.

CDR3 sequence reads: CASSLGYRDTEAFF. The CDR3 DNA sequence: TGTGCCAGCAGCTTGGGGTACAGAGACACTGAAGCTTTCTTT. V gene TRBV5-4 combines with J gene TRBJ1-1, with no clear D. V lost 0 bases and J 3 bases, leaving 9 bases between the germline ends. CDR3 length: 14 residues. From germline, CDR1 is SGHNT and CDR2 YYREEE (reference sequence).

The chain recombines TRBV7-9 with TRBJ2-3, with 7 bases lining up with TRBD1. CDR3 size: 15 residues. The germline gives CDR1 SEHNR, CDR2 FQNEAQ (reference sequence). V shed 3 bases and J 1 base; nucleotides not matched to a gene: 4. The CDR3 spells CASSFSTGGTDTQYF. The CDR3 DNA reads as TGTGCCAGCAGCTTTAGTACAGGGGGCACAGATACGCAGTATTTT.

This chain connects TRBV6-2 or TRBV6-3 to TRBJ1-3, with a tentative D call TRBD1 (6 bases). The CDR3 length is 16 residues. Germline V gene sequence: CDR1 MNHEY, CDR2 SVGEGT. Trimming shortened V by 5 bases and J by 0 bases, and 14 bases separated the two germline ends. The CDR3 DNA reads TGTGCCAGCAGTCCCACAGGGATTTCCTCTGGAAACACCATATATTTT. Its translation is CASSPTGISSGNTIYF.

The genes are TRBV5-1 and TRBJ2-5; a weak D match, TRBD1 (5 bases). The V gene lost 0 bases and the J gene lost 2 bases, with 11 bases spanning the gap. The CDR3 consists of 15 residues. Germline CDR1 is SGHRS and CDR2 is YFSETQ. CDR3 nucleotide sequence: TGCGCCAGCAGCTTGGCTATCCCAGGGCAAGAGACCCAGTACTTC. Its protein product is CASSLAIPGQETQYF.

V gene TRBV7-9 combines with J gene TRBJ2-5; 12 bases line up with TRBD2. The CDR3 totals 21 residues. Germline V gene lookup returns CDR1 SEHNR and CDR2 FQNEAQ (reference sequence). V was clipped by 5 bases and J by 4 bases; unmatched bases: 23. The CDR3: CASSTKLQGRLAGAAGETQYF. The DNA for the CDR3 is TGTGCCAGCAGCACCAAACTACAGGGAAGACTAGCGGGAGCGGCGGGAGAGACCCAGTACTTC.